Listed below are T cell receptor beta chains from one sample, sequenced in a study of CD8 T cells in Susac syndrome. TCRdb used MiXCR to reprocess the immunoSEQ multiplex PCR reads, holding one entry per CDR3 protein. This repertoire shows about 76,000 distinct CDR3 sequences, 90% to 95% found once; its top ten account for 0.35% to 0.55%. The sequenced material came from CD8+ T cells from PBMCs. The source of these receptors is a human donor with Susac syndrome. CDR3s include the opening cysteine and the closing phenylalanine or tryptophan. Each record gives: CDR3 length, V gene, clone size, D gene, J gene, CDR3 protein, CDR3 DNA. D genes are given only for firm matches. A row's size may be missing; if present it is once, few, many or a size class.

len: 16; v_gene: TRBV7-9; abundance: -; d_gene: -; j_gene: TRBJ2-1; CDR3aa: CASSRREGVRDNEQFF; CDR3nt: TGTGCCAGCAGCCGCAGGGAAGGGGTCAGGGACAATGAGCAGTTCTTC
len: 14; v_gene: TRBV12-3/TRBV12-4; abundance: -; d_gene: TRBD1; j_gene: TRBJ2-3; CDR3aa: CASSLTGSTDTQYF; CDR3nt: TGTGCCAGCAGTTTGACAGGGAGTACAGATACGCAGTATTTT
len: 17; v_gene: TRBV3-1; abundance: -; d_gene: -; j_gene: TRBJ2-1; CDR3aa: CASSQDLGWSSYNEQFF; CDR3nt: TGTGCCAGCAGCCAAGATCTGGGGTGGAGCTCCTACAATGAGCAGTTCTTC
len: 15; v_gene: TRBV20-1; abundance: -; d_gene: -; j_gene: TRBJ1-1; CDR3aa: CSARHRTGYGASAFF; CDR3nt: TGCAGTGCTAGACATCGAACGGGGTACGGGGCGTCAGCTTTCTTT
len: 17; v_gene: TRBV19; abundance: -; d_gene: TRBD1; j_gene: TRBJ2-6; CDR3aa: CASSSPHRGPGANVLTF; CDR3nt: TGTGCCAGTAGTTCTCCTCACAGGGGACCCGGGGCCAACGTCCTGACTTTC
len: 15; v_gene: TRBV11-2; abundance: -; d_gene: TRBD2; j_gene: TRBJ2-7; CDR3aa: CASSLVYGSGSVQYF; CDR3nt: TGTGCCAGCAGCTTAGTGTATGGTAGCGGGTCTGTGCAGTACTTC
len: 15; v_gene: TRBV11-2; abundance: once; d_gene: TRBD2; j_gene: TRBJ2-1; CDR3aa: CASSFPRRDYPPQFF; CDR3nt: TGTGCCAGCAGCTTTCCCCGCCGGGACTACCCCCCCCAGTTCTTC
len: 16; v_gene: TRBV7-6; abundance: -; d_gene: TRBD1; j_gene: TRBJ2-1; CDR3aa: CASSLAPGQGFGEQFF; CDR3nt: TGTGCCAGCAGCTTAGCTCCGGGACAGGGGTTTGGTGAGCAGTTCTTC
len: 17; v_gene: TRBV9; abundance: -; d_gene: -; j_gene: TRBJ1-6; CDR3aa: CASSVDQASSYNSPLHF; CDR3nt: TGTGCCAGCAGCGTAGATCAGGCTAGCTCCTATAATTCACCCCTCCACTTT
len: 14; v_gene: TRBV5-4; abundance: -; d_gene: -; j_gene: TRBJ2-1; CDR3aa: CASSLLQGYNEQFF; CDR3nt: TGTGCCAGCAGCTTGCTACAGGGCTACAATGAGCAGTTCTTC
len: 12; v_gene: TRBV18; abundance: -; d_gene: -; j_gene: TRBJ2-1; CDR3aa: CASRRSYNEQFF; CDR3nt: TGTGCCAGCCGGAGATCCTACAATGAGCAGTTCTTC
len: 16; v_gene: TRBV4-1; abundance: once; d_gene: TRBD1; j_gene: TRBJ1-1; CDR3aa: CASSQPRTGGNTEAFF; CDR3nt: TGCGCCAGCAGCCAACCTAGGACAGGGGGAAACACTGAAGCTTTCTTT
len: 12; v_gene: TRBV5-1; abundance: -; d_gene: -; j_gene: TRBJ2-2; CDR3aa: CASSSLTGELFF; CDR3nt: TGCGCCAGCAGTAGTTTAACCGGGGAGCTGTTTTTT
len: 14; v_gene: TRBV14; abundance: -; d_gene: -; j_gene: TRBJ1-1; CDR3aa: CASSPGLGGRIAFF; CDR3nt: TGTGCCAGCAGCCCCGGATTAGGGGGGAGGATAGCTTTCTTT
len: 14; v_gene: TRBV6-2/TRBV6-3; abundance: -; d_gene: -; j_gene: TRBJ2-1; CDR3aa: CASSSIAGLDEQFF; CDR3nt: TGTGCCAGCAGTTCGATCGCGGGTCTGGATGAGCAGTTCTTC
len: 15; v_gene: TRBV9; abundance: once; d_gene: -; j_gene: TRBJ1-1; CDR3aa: CASSVIVALGPEAFF; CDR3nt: TGTGCCAGCAGCGTCATTGTGGCCCTTGGCCCTGAAGCTTTCTTT
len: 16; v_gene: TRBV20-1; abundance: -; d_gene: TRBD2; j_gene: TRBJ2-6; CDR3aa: CSARQAGGLGANVLTF; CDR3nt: TGCAGTGCTAGACAAGCGGGGGGGCTTGGGGCCAACGTCCTGACTTTC
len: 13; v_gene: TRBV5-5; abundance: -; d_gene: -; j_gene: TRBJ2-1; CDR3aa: CASSSVGGTQQFF; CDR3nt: TGTGCCAGCAGCTCGGTTGGCGGGACACAGCAGTTCTTC
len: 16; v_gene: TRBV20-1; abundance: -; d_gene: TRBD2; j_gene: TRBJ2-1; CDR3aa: CSAPPGLAGGTDEQFF; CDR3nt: TGCAGTGCTCCCCCTGGACTAGCGGGAGGGACGGATGAGCAGTTCTTC
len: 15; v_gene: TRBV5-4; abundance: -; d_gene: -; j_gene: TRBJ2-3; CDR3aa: CASSLQPPSTDTQYF; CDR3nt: TGTGCCAGCAGCTTACAGCCGCCTAGCACAGATACGCAGTATTTT
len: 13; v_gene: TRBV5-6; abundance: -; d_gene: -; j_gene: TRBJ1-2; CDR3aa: CASSFEPGNGYTF; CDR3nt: TGTGCCAGCAGCTTTGAGCCAGGGAATGGCTACACCTTC
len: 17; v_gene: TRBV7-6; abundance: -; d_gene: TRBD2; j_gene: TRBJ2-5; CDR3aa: CASSSEGLAEYGETQYF; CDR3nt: TGTGCCAGCAGCTCCGAGGGACTAGCGGAGTATGGGGAGACCCAGTACTTC
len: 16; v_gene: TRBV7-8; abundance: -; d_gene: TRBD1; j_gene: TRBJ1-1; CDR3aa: CASSLASGGSNTEAFF; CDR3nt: TGTGCCAGCAGCTTAGCGTCAGGGGGCTCGAACACTGAAGCTTTCTTT
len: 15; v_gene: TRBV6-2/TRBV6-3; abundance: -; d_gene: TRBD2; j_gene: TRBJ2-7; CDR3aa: CASREPGLAAYEQYF; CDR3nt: TGTGCCAGCAGAGAACCGGGACTAGCCGCCTACGAGCAGTACTTC
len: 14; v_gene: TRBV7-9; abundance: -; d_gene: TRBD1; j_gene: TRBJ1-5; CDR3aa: CASSRDRENQPQHF; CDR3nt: TGTGCCAGCAGCCGGGACAGGGAAAATCAGCCCCAGCATTTT
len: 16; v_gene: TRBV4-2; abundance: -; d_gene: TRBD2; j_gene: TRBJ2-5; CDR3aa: CASSQMLAGSLETQYF; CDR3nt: TGTGCCAGCAGCCAAATGCTAGCGGGTTCTTTAGAGACCCAGTACTTC
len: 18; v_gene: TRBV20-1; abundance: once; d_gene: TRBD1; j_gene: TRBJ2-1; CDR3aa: CSARMESGTGGPLDEQFF; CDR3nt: TGCAGTGCTAGAATGGAGTCCGGGACAGGGGGCCCTCTCGATGAGCAGTTCTTC
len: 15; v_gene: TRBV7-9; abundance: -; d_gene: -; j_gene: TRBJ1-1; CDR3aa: CASSPSQGSHTEAFF; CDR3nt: TGTGCCAGCAGCCCTTCCCAGGGGTCACACACTGAAGCTTTCTTT
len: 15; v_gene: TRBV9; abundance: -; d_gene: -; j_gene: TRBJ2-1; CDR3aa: CASSAKGDPDNEQFF; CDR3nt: TGTGCCAGCAGCGCAAAAGGGGACCCGGACAATGAGCAGTTCTTC
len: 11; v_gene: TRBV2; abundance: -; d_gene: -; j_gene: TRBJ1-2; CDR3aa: CASSEARGYTF; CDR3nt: TGTGCCAGCAGTGAAGCCCGCGGCTACACCTTC
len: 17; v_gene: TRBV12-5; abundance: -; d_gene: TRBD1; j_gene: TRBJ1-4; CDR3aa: CASGFRAGGSSNEKLFF; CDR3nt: TGTGCTAGTGGTTTTAGGGCAGGGGGATCGAGTAATGAAAAACTGTTTTTT
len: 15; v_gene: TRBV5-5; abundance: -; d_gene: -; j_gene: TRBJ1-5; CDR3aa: CASSLREFSNQPQHF; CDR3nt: TGTGCCAGCAGCTTGCGAGAGTTTAGCAATCAGCCCCAGCATTTT
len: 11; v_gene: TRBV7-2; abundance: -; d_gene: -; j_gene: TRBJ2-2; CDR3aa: CASSLPGELFF; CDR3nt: TGTGCCAGCAGCTTACCCGGGGAGCTGTTTTTT
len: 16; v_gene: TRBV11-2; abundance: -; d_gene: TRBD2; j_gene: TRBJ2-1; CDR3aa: CASSPLLAGAFNEQFF; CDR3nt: TGTGCCAGCAGCCCCCTGCTGGCGGGAGCTTTCAATGAGCAGTTCTTC
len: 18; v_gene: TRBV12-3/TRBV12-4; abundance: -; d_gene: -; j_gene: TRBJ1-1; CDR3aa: CASSPEVRGPGGNTEAFF; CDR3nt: TGTGCCAGCAGTCCCGAGGTGAGGGGCCCGGGGGGGAACACTGAAGCTTTCTTT
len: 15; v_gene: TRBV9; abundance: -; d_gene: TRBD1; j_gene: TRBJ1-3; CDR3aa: CASSLRTGNRNTIYF; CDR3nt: TGTGCCAGCAGCCTAAGGACAGGGAATAGAAACACCATATATTTT
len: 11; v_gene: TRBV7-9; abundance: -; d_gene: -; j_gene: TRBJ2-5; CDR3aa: CASSSGSTQYF; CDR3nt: TGTGCCAGCAGCTCCGGTAGCACCCAGTACTTC
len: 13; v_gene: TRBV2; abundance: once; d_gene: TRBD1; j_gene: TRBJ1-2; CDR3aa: CASSTGQGNGYTF; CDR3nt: TGTGCCAGCAGTACAGGACAGGGGAATGGCTACACCTTC
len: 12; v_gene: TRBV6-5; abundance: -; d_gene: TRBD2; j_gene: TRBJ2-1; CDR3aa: CASRKTSGEQFF; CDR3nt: TGTGCCAGCAGGAAGACTAGCGGTGAGCAGTTCTTC
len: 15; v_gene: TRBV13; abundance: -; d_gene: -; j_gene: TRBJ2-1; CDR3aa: CASSLGGLGYNEQFF; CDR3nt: TGTGCCAGCAGCTTAGGCGGTCTGGGGTACAATGAGCAGTTCTTC
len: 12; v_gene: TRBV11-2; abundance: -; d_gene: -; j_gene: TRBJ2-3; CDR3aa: CASSLEADTQYF; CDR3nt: TGTGCCAGCAGCTTAGAGGCAGATACGCAGTATTTT
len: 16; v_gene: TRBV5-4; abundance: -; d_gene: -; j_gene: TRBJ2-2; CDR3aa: CASSTHDRAYTGELFF; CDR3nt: TGTGCCAGCAGCACCCACGACAGAGCCTACACCGGGGAGCTGTTTTTT
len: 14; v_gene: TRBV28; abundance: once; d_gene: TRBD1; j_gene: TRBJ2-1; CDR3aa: CASSPTLQGSEQFF; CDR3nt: TGTGCCAGCAGTCCGACACTACAGGGGTCCGAGCAGTTCTTC
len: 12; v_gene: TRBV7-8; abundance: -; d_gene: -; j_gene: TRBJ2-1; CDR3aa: CASSWVIYEQFF; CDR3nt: TGTGCCAGCAGCTGGGTTATCTATGAGCAGTTCTTC
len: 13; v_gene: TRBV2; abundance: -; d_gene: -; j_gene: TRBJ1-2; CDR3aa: CASSAQGLYGYTF; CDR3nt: TGTGCCAGCAGTGCCCAGGGCCTCTATGGCTACACCTTC
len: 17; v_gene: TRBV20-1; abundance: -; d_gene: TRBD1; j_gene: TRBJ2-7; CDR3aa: CSARDSVPGTGTYEQYF; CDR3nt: TGCAGTGCTAGAGATTCTGTTCCGGGGACAGGGACCTACGAGCAGTACTTC
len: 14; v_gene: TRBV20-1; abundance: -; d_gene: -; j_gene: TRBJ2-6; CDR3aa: CSAHLGHGANVLTF; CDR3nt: TGCAGTGCACACTTGGGGCATGGGGCCAACGTCCTGACTTTC
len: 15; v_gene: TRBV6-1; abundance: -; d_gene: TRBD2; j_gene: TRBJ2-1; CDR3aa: CASSALAGPYNEQFF; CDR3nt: TGTGCCAGCAGTGCGTTAGCGGGGCCGTACAATGAGCAGTTCTTC
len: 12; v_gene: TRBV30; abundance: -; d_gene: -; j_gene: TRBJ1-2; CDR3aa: CAWSVRVGGYTF; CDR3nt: TGTGCCTGGAGTGTACGTGTCGGTGGCTACACCTTC
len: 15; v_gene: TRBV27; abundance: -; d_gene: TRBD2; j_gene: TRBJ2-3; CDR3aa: CASSLSGGRTDTQYF; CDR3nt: TGTGCCAGCAGTTTATCCGGCGGGAGGACAGATACGCAGTATTTT
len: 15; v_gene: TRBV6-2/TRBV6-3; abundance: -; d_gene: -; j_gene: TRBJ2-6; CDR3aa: CASSYIRSGANVLTF; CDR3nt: TGTGCCAGCAGTTATATACGTTCTGGGGCCAACGTCCTGACTTTC
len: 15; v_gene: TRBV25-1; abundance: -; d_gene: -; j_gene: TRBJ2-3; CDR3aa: CASRPRRGATDTQYF; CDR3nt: TGTGCCAGCAGACCTAGGAGAGGGGCCACAGATACGCAGTATTTT
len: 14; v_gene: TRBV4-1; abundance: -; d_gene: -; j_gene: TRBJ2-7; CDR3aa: CASSQAGDPYEQYF; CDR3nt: TGCGCCAGCAGCCAAGCAGGGGATCCCTACGAGCAGTACTTC
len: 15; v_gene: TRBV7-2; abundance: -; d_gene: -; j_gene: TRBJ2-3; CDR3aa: CASSLVGPSTDTQYF; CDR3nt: TGTGCCAGCAGCTTAGTAGGACCCAGCACAGATACGCAGTATTTT
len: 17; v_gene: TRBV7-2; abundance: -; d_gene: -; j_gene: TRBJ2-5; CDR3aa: CASSSTFRQGGQETQYF; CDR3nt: TGTGCCAGCAGCTCAACATTTAGACAGGGAGGACAAGAGACCCAGTACTTC
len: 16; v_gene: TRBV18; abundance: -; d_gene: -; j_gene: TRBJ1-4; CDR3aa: CASSPPGTTTNEKLFF; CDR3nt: TGTGCCAGCTCACCACCTGGAACTACAACTAATGAAAAACTGTTTTTT
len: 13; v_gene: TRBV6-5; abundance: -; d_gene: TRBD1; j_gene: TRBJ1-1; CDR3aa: CASRITGGTEAFF; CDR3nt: TGTGCCAGCAGAATCACAGGGGGCACTGAAGCTTTCTTT
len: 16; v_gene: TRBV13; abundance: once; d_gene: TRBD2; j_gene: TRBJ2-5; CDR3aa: CASSLGLAGPQETQYF; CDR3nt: TGTGCCAGCAGCTTAGGACTAGCGGGGCCCCAAGAGACCCAGTACTTC
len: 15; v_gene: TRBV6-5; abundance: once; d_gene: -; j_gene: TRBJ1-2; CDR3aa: CASSYSGAGNYGYTF; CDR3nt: TGTGCCAGCAGTTACTCAGGGGCCGGTAACTATGGCTACACCTTC
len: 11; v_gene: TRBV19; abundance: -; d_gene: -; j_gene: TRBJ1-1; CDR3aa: CATAWGTEAFF; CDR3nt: TGTGCCACCGCGTGGGGAACTGAAGCTTTCTTT